What follows are 29 T cell receptor beta chains derived from one specimen sequenced in a study of T-cell reconstitution after alpha-beta-depleted transplantation in children. TCRbeta library construction was performed incorporating unique molecular identifiers. TCRdb re-derived calls from the PCR reads in MiXCR, one entry per CDR3 protein. The sample carries about 610,000 distinct CDR3 sequences, roughly a tenth recorded once. The sequencing here drew on PBMCs from the stem cell graft donor, taken from the stem cell graft. The receptors come from a human donor who donated a stem cell graft to a child with acute myeloid leukemia.

This clonotype was picked up a small number of times. At one end the junction does not follow the germline gene, possibly because of a read error. The rearrangement links TRBV29-1 to TRBJ1-2; tentatively, D is TRBD1 (5 bases). The germline V gene has CDR1 SQVTM and CDR2 ANQGSEA. The CDR3 sequence is 12 residues long. Here the CDR3 DNA reads TGCAGCGCCCTAATGGGGGACCGACGTCCCTACTTC. Its translation is CSALMGDRRPYF.

This clonotype was observed a few times. The chain joins TRBV7-9 to TRBJ2-7; 8 bases are shared with TRBD2. V shed 2 bases and J 3 bases; nucleotides not matched to a gene: 9. Looked up from germline, CDR1 is SEHNR and CDR2 is FQNEAQ (reference sequence). The CDR3 loop spans 16 amino acids. CDR3: CASSLIGAGAHYEQYF. DNA of the CDR3: TGTGCCAGCAGCTTAATTGGAGCGGGAGCCCACTACGAGCAGTACTTC.

This clonotype occurred many times. The chain couples TRBV4-3 to TRBJ2-7, with 7 positions matching TRBD2. V lost 0 bases to trimming and J lost 3 bases; unmatched junction nucleotides: 2. Per the germline V gene, CDR1 is LGHNA and CDR2 is YSLEER. CDR3 length: 14 amino acids. The CDR3 reads CASSQDTGGYEQYF. The CDR3, as DNA: TGCGCCAGCAGCCAAGATACGGGGGGCTACGAGCAGTACTTC.

This clonotype was counted between two and nine times. The genes are TRBV30 and TRBJ2-7, with no clear D. Germline CDR1 reads GTSNPN; CDR2 reads SVGIG (reference sequence). V lost 2 bases and J lost 3, with 11 bases in between. This CDR3 has 13 residues. The CDR3 sequence is CAWSPEVGYEQYF. In nucleotides, the CDR3 is TGTGCCTGGAGTCCAGAAGTCGGCTACGAGCAGTACTTC.

This clonotype was detected many times. The rearrangement uses TRBV29-1 and TRBJ2-2; possibly TRBD1 for D (7 bases). Germline loops: CDR1 SQVTM, CDR2 ANQGSEA. The CDR3 runs 15 residues. Trimming left V 6 bases short and J 5 bases short, with 19 bases between. This CDR3 is CSVLDRRGVTGELFF. DNA for the CDR3: TGCAGCGTACTGGACAGGAGGGGCGTAACCGGGGAGCTGTTTTTT.

This clonotype was seen only a few times. The V call is TRBV7-6, the J call TRBJ2-4, with 12 bases lining up with TRBD2. The CDR3 runs 18 residues. CDR1 is SGHVS and CDR2 is FNYEAQ in the germline V gene. V gave up 5 bases and J gave up 1 base; unmatched junction bases: 9. This chain's CDR3 is CASSLNSGTSGAKNIQYF. CDR3 coding DNA: TGTGCCAGCAGCCTTAATTCGGGGACTAGCGGGGCCAAAAACATTCAGTACTTC.

The V gene is TRBV6-4, the J gene TRBJ2-1; the D gene could be TRBD1 or TRBD2 (5 bases each). Trimming took off 5 bases at V and 9 bases at J, with 20 bases between the two ends. CDR1 and CDR2 (germline): MRHNA, SNTAGT. The CDR3 spans 15 residues. The CDR3 DNA reads TGTGCCAGCAGTCCCTTAGGGGCAGGGACGGGTGAGCAGTTCTTC. Its protein is CASSPLGAGTGEQFF.

This clonotype was found many times. The chain has TRBV6-1 and TRBJ1-1; a weak D match, TRBD1 (5 bases). Trimming pared 5 bases from V and 1 base from J, leaving 14 bases between. CDR1 is MNHNS and CDR2 is SASEGT in the germline V gene. CDR3 length: 15 amino acids. The DNA for the CDR3 is TGTGCCAGCAGTCCCCCCGGGACTACGAACACTGAAGCTTTCTTT. Translated: CASSPPGTTNTEAFF.

The chain uses TRBV7-2 and TRBJ2-1; TRBD2 matches 10 bases. Germline loops: CDR1 SGHTA, CDR2 FQGNSA. V shed 2 bases, J shed 5 bases, and the junction held 6 bases outside the gene matches. There are 16 residues in the CDR3. The CDR3 nucleotides read TGTGCCAGCAGCTTACGAGCGGGAGGGATAGACAATGAGCAGTTCTTC. Amino acids: CASSLRAGGIDNEQFF.

The chain joins TRBV7-3 to TRBJ2-2; no reliable D call. The CDR3 has 16 amino acids. V was cut by 0 bases and J by 6 bases, with 14 bases left in between. Germline V lookup: CDR1 SGHTA, CDR2 FQGTGA. The CDR3, as DNA: TGTGCCAGCAGCTTAACCCTGGGCCCACCGTCCGGGGAGCTGTTTTTT. It yields the protein CASSLTLGPPSGELFF.

This clonotype has just a few counts. CDR3 nucleotides: TGTGCCAGCAGCCCATGGGACTACCACAATGAGCAGTTCTTC. This sequence encodes CASSPWDYHNEQFF. V gene TRBV7-3 combines with J gene TRBJ2-1, with 7 nucleotides matching TRBD2. The CDR3 runs 14 residues. Germline V CDR1 and CDR2: SGHTA, FQGTGA. The J segment lost 5 bases and the V segment lost 5 bases, leaving 6 bases of the junction unmatched.

This clonotype was observed a handful of times. The V and J genes are TRBV7-2 and TRBJ1-1, with D maybe TRBD1 (6 bases). Germline-derived CDR1 and CDR2 are SGHTA and FQGNSA. The CDR3 consists of 15 residues. With 1 base removed from V and 3 bases from J, the gap between germline ends came to 12 bases. CDR3 nucleotide sequence: TGTGCCAGCAGCTTAGGTATCGGGGGGCACACTGAAGCTTTCTTT. Residues: CASSLGIGGHTEAFF.

Ten or more counts support this clonotype. The gene calls are TRBV7-2 and TRBJ2-3; 12 bases agree with TRBD2. V gave up 5 bases and J gave up 1 base; unmatched junction bases: 4. This CDR3 has 16 residues. The germline CDR1 and CDR2 sequences are SGHTA and FQGNSA. Here the CDR3 reads CASSLRLAGGTDTQYF. For the CDR3, the DNA is TGTGCCAGCAGCCTCAGACTAGCGGGAGGCACAGATACGCAGTATTTT.

Regarding this clonotype: Because it lacks the conserved phenylalanine or tryptophan at the end, this CDR3 is likely a read error. The CDR3 DNA follows: TGTGCCAGCAGCCCACCCCTTTCCGTTGAAGCTTTCTCT. Its translation is CASSPPLSVEAFS. J is TRBJ1-1 and V is TRBV7-3; D remains ambiguous. Germline-derived CDR1 and CDR2 are SGHTA and FQGTGA. Trimming pared 5 bases from V and 7 bases from J, leaving 14 bases between. The CDR3 contains 13 residues.

This chain uses TRBV12-3 or TRBV12-4 with TRBJ2-7, with TRBD2 identical over 10 bases. The CDR3 has 14 amino acids. The junction had 14 bases not matched to a gene; V was cut back by 8 bases and J by 10 bases. Here the CDR3 reads CASARDSIAGGQYF. The CDR3 coding sequence is TGTGCCAGCGCCCGGGACAGTATAGCGGGAGGTCAGTACTTC.

This sequence joins TRBV29-1 and TRBJ1-4; tentatively, D is TRBD1 (5 bases). The germline V gene encodes CDR1 SQVTM and CDR2 ANQGSEA. The CDR3 sequence is 13 residues long. V lost 1 base and J lost 8, with 11 bases in between. CDR3 protein: CSVEGLGEEKLFF. For the CDR3, the DNA is TGCAGCGTTGAAGGACTGGGGGAAGAAAAACTGTTTTTT.

The chain combines TRBV6-2 or TRBV6-3 with TRBJ2-1; possibly TRBD1 for D (5 bases). V lost 4 bases and J lost 6, with 13 bases in between. Germline loops: CDR1 MNHEY, CDR2 SVGEGT. This CDR3 region has 14 residues. The CDR3 spells CASSFYRTSNEQFF. CDR3 DNA: TGTGCCAGCAGTTTCTACAGGACCTCCAATGAGCAGTTCTTC.

This clonotype was counted only a few times. This chain connects TRBV20-1 to TRBJ2-7; D not certain. Trimming removed 8 bases from V and 0 bases from J, with 14 bases in between. Germline CDR1 and CDR2: DFQATT and SNEGSKA (reference sequence). This CDR3 region has 13 residues. The CDR3 region has the DNA TGCAGTACCATTGACGGACGCTCCTACGAGCAGTACTTC. The encoded protein is CSTIDGRSYEQYF.

This clonotype was observed a few times. The chain combines TRBV20-1 with TRBJ2-7, with 7 bases identical to TRBD2. Germline-derived CDR1 and CDR2 are DFQATT and SNEGSKA (reference sequence). This CDR3 has 13 amino acids. J gave up 4 bases and V 4 bases, and 7 bases lay outside the gene matches. The CDR3 coding sequence is TGCAGTGCTATGGGCGGGAGCTTGTACGAGCAGTACTTC. Encoded protein: CSAMGGSLYEQYF.

In its sample, this clonotype was seen many times. The V call is TRBV7-9, the J call TRBJ1-1; D gene ambiguous. This CDR3 comprises 15 residues. The V gene lost 5 bases and the J gene lost 3 bases, with 16 bases spanning the gap. CDR1 is SEHNR and CDR2 is FQNEAQ in the germline V gene (reference sequence). The CDR3 sequence: CASSPQMGVDTEAFF. CDR3 bases: TGTGCCAGCAGCCCTCAGATGGGTGTGGACACTGAAGCTTTCTTT.

This clonotype was recorded a few times. The chain has TRBV30 and TRBJ1-1; the D gene is possibly TRBD1 (6 bases). Germline CDR1 and CDR2: GTSNPN and SVGIG (reference sequence). There are 14 residues in the CDR3. With 4 bases removed from V and 1 base from J, the gap between germline ends came to 13 bases. CDR3 sequence reads: CAWTPGTPNTEAFF. Here the CDR3 DNA reads TGTGCCTGGACCCCCGGGACACCGAACACTGAAGCTTTCTTT.

This clonotype occurred a few times. The J gene is TRBJ1-2, the V gene TRBV2; D is perhaps TRBD1 (5 bases). CDR1 is SNHLY and CDR2 is FYNNEI in the germline V gene. The V end was cut by 5 bases, the J end by 3 bases, with 13 bases between. The CDR3 spans 14 residues. The CDR3 DNA follows: TGTGCCAGCAGTTTTTATGACAGATACTATGGCTACACCTTC. Amino acids: CASSFYDRYYGYTF.

This chain uses TRBV20-1 with TRBJ2-5, with D possibly matching TRBD2 (5 bases). The CDR3 sequence is 13 residues long. Germline assignment: CDR1 DFQATT and CDR2 SNEGSKA (reference sequence). Trimming removed 3 bases from V and 5 bases from J, with 13 bases in between. For the CDR3, the DNA is TGCAGTGCTAGCAAGGAGGCTCGGGAGACCCAGTACTTC. This translates into CSASKEARETQYF.

The chain uses TRBV7-2 and TRBJ2-7; 8 nucleotides agree with TRBD1. The germline CDR1 and CDR2 sequences are SGHTA and FQGNSA. V shed 4 bases and J 1 base; nucleotides not matched to a gene: 6. The CDR3 loop spans 15 amino acids. CDR3 nucleotides: TGTGCCAGCAGCTCACAGGGGGGTGTTTCCTACGAGCAGTACTTC. This translates into CASSSQGGVSYEQYF.

The gene calls are TRBV20-1 and TRBJ2-7, with TRBD2 identical over 7 bases. V trimming: 6 bases; J trimming: 3 bases; junction bases outside the gene matches: 11. The germline CDR1 and CDR2 sequences are DFQATT and SNEGSKA (reference sequence). The CDR3 is 14 amino acids. CDR3 in amino acids: CSAPGRGGSYEQYF. The CDR3 coding sequence is TGCAGTGCCCCTGGTCGCGGCGGGAGCTACGAGCAGTACTTC.

The sample holds many counts of this clonotype. The V gene is TRBV24-1, the J gene TRBJ2-1, with TRBD2 matching 11 bases. Germline lookup yields CDR1 KGHDR and CDR2 SFDVKD. The V gene end was trimmed by 4 bases and the J gene end by 1 base; junction bases not matched to a gene: 5. The CDR3 length is 17 residues. The CDR3 region is CATSDPGTSGSYNEQFF. The CDR3 DNA is TGTGCCACCAGTGACCCTGGGACTAGCGGTTCCTACAATGAGCAGTTCTTC.

This clonotype occurred a few times. The CDR3 nucleotides read TGCGCCAGCAGCCCGGGACTAGCGGGAGGGATCCTCACCTACAATGAGCAGTTCTTC. Its protein product is CASSPGLAGGILTYNEQFF. V usage is TRBV5-1 and J usage is TRBJ2-1; 16 bases agree with TRBD2. The CDR3 totals 19 residues. Germline V gene lookup returns CDR1 SGHRS and CDR2 YFSETQ. V was clipped by 4 bases and J by 2 bases; unmatched bases: 9. Together with reference TRBV5-1 and TRBJ2-1, the CDR3 gives the full variable domain: KAGVTQTPRYLIKTRGQQVTLSCSPISGHRSVSWYQQTPGQGLQFLFEYFSETQRNKGNFPGRFSGRQFSNSRSEMNVSTLELGDSALYLCASSPGLAGGILTYNEQFFGPGTRLTVL.

The table lists this clonotype with a few counts. V usage is TRBV20-1 and J usage is TRBJ2-3; D remains unclear. CDR1 DFQATT and CDR2 SNEGSKA come from the germline V gene (reference sequence). Trimming pared 2 bases from V and 5 bases from J, leaving 5 bases between. The CDR3 has 11 amino acids. CDR3 bases: TGCAGTGCTAGACCCGGAGATACGCAGTATTTT. Its protein product is CSARPGDTQYF.

In its sample, this clonotype was seen a few times. The gene calls are TRBV7-9 and TRBJ2-7; no clear D gene. The CDR3 runs to 13 residues. Germline assignment: CDR1 SEHNR and CDR2 FQNEAQ (reference sequence). Deletions cut 5 bases from V and 6 bases from J, with 14 bases between. The chain's CDR3 is CASSPGLSGEQYF. The CDR3, as DNA: TGTGCCAGCAGCCCTGGGCTCTCGGGCGAGCAGTACTTC.